The clone carrying this TCR beta chain is medium-sized by share. What it binds is unknown. V was pared by 4 bases and J by 0 bases, with 10 bases between. The CDR3 has 14 residues. Germline lookup yields CDR1 SGHTA and CDR2 FQGNSA. TCR beta rearrangements were amplified from peripheral blood genomic DNA. This sample is drawn from a study of T cell repertoires in aging, cancer and after chemotherapy. Overall study: Chronic lymphocytic leukemia patients on fludarabine- or bendamustine-based regimens gave paired samples before and after chemotherapy. The full dataset contained some 8.7 million TCR reads.

Whole-study results and caveats: No conclusions about immunological memory after chemotherapy can be drawn from the repertoire data. Rebound thymic output was suggested by rising median generation probability during chemotherapy in each cancer cohort.

Multiplex touch-down PCR with TRB-A/B primers amplified rearranged V-D-J TRB sequences. A single record per CDR3 protein comes from TCRdb applying MiXCR to the multiplex PCR reads. This sample has 2,600 or so distinct CDR3 sequences; 45% to 60% occur once, and the top ten carry about 34%. The sequence was obtained from a human donor with a blood cancer. The donor label of this sample is uncertain. The V and J genes are TRBV7-2 and TRBJ2-7; D might be TRBD2 (5 bases). Sequenced sample: blood. CDR3 residues: CASSSPGNSYEQYF. The CDR3 DNA reads as TGTGCCAGCAGCTCCCCCGGGAACTCCTACGAGCAGTACTTC.